Listed below are T cell receptor beta chains from one sample, sequenced in a study of Graves' ophthalmopathy and Graves' hyperthyroidism. In TCRdb, the multiplex PCR reads were re-called with MiXCR into one record per CDR3 protein. The sample holds roughly 600,000 distinct CDR3 sequences, approximately 37% seen once. Sequences were obtained from peripheral blood or thyroid tissue (not recorded which). The receptors were gathered from an adult man with Graves' hyperthyroidism. Both conserved end residues are part of each CDR3. The D gene is left open where the match is weak. Size values are once, few and many counts, or a class for expanded clones, and some rows have none.

- TRBJ1-2 few TRBV9 CASSQPGRPYGYTF TGTGCCAGCAGCCAACCAGGACGTCCCTATGGCTACACCTTC
TRBD2 TRBJ2-1 few TRBV10-3 CAISEVSGISNEQFF TGTGCCATCAGTGAAGTTAGCGGGATATCCAATGAGCAGTTCTTC
- TRBJ2-5 few TRBV24-1 CASSLIPPRVGFVQETQHF TGTGCCAGCAGTTTAATTCCCCCCAGGGTGGGTTTCGTCCAAGAGACCCAGCACTTC
TRBD2 TRBJ2-2 - TRBV2 CASSPLAGVTGELFF TGTGCCAGCAGTCCTCTAGCGGGGGTTACCGGGGAGCTGTTTTTT
- TRBJ2-3 - TRBV24-1 CATSDLLGESSTDTQYF TGTGCCACCAGTGATTTGCTCGGGGAGTCTAGCACAGATACGCAGTATTTT
- TRBJ2-7 - TRBV20-1 CSAQSRDTSSYEQYF TGCAGTGCACAAAGCCGGGACACCAGCTCCTACGAGCAGTACTTC
TRBD2 TRBJ2-1 - TRBV6-5 CATGLAGPYNEQFF TGTGCCACGGGGCTAGCGGGACCTTACAATGAGCAGTTCTTC
TRBD1 TRBJ1-1 - TRBV20-1 CSADRGTGDTEAFF TGCAGTGCCGACCGCGGGACAGGGGACACTGAAGCTTTCTTT
- TRBJ2-5 - TRBV30 CAWSVLFRTEGETQYF TGTGCCTGGAGTGTCTTATTTCGGACAGAAGGAGAGACCCAGTACTTC
- TRBJ1-1 few TRBV4-1 CASSQENFGGILNTEAFF TGCGCCAGCAGCCAAGAGAACTTTGGTGGCATCTTGAACACTGAAGCTTTCTTT
- TRBJ1-1 many TRBV7-9 CASSSGEGPSFF TGTGCCAGCAGCTCTGGAGAGGGCCCTTCTTTCTTT
TRBD1 TRBJ2-7 few TRBV28 CASSLRPGQGAREQYF TGTGCCAGCAGTTTGAGACCGGGACAGGGGGCCCGAGAGCAGTACTTC
- TRBJ2-6 few TRBV5-1 CASSSDTDLLGANVLTF TGCGCCAGCAGCTCTGACACCGACCTGCTAGGGGCCAACGTCCTGACTTTC
TRBD1 TRBJ2-4 - TRBV9 CASSAGQGKNIQYF TGTGCCAGCAGCGCGGGACAGGGTAAAAACATTCAGTACTTC
TRBD1 TRBJ1-4 once TRBV2 CASSEERTGGTNEKLFF TGTGCCAGCAGTGAAGAGAGGACAGGGGGCACTAATGAAAAACTGTTTTTT
- TRBJ2-2 many TRBV7-9 CASSLARIWNTGELFF TGTGCCAGCAGCTTAGCCCGGATCTGGAACACCGGGGAGCTGTTTTTT
- TRBJ2-7 many TRBV25-1 CASSDRDPSSYEQYF TGTGCCAGCAGTGATCGGGACCCAAGCTCCTACGAGCAGTACTTC
- TRBJ1-5 many TRBV6-2/TRBV6-3 CASRMVDQPQHF TGTGCCAGCAGGATGGTGGACCAGCCCCAGCATTTT
- TRBJ2-7 few TRBV10-2 CASSESSWRLRKAYF TGCGCCAGCAGTGAGTCGAGTTGGAGACTTCGGAAAGCGTACTTC
TRBD1 TRBJ1-1 - TRBV2 CASRVQGAFF TGTGCCAGCAGGGTACAGGGGGCTTTCTTT
- TRBJ2-1 - TRBV19 CASSAVERAYNEQFF TGTGCCAGTAGTGCGGTAGAGAGAGCCTACAATGAGCAGTTCTTC
- TRBJ1-4 many TRBV20-1 CSAREGGNEKLFF TGCAGTGCTAGAGAAGGCGGAAATGAAAAACTGTTTTTT
TRBD2 TRBJ2-4 - TRBV7-9 CASSEGLAGVVAKNIQYF TGTGCCAGCAGTGAGGGACTAGCGGGAGTAGTGGCCAAAAACATTCAGTACTTC
TRBD1 TRBJ1-2 many TRBV7-8 CASSGRDSASYGYTF TGTGCCAGCAGCGGGCGGGACAGCGCATCTTATGGCTACACCTTC
TRBD2 TRBJ2-3 few TRBV18 CASSRTSGGSTDTQYF TGTGCCAGCTCACGAACTAGCGGGGGAAGCACAGATACGCAGTATTTT
- TRBJ2-5 - TRBV29-1 CSVEAEGGQETQYF TGCAGCGTTGAGGCTGAGGGGGGACAAGAGACCCAGTACTTC
- TRBJ2-2 many TRBV7-8 CASSLEAAANTGELFF TGTGCCAGCAGCTTAGAAGCGGCAGCGAACACCGGGGAGCTGTTTTTT
- TRBJ2-5 many TRBV20-1 CSADSQYQETQYF TGCAGTGCCGACAGCCAGTACCAAGAGACCCAGTACTTC
- TRBJ1-3 - TRBV29-1 CSLEPSNTIYF TGCAGCCTTGAGCCTTCGAACACCATATATTTT